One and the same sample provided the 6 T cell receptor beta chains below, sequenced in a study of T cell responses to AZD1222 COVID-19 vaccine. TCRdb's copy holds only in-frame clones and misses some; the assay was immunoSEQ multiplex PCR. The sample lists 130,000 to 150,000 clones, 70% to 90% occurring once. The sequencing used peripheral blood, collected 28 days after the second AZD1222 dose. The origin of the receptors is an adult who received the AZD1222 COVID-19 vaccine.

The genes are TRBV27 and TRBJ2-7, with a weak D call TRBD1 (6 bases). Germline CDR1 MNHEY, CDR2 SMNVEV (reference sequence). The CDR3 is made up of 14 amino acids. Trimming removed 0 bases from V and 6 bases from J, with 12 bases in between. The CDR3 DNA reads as TGTGCCAGCAGTTTATCGGGACAAGTAGCCGAGCAGTACTTC. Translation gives CASSLSGQVAEQYF.

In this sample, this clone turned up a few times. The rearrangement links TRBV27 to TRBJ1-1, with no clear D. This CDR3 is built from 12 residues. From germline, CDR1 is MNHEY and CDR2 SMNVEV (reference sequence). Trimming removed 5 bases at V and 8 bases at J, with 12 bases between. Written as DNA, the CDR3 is TGTGCCAGCAGTCAAAGCGGCCTCGAAGCTTTCTTT. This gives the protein CASSQSGLEAFF.

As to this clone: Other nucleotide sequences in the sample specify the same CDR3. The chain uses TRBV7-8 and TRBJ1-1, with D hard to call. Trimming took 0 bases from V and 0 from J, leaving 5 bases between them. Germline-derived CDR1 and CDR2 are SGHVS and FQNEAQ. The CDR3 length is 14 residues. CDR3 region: CASSLAGLNTEAFF. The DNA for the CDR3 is TGTGCCAGCAGCTTAGCTGGTTTGAACACTGAAGCTTTCTTT.

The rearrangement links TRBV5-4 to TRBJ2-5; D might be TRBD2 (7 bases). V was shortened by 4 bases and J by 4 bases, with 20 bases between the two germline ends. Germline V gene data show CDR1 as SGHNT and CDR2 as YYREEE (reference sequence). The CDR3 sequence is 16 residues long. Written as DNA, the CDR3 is TGTGCCAGCAGCCAACGTCGGGGGGAAGGGGGAGAGACCCAGTACTTC. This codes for CASSQRRGEGGETQYF.

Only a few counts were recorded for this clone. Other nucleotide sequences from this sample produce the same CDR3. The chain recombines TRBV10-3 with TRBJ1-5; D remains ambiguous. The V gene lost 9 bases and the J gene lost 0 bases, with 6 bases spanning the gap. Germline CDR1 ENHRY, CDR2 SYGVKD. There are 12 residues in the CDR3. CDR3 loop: CAISDSNQPQHF. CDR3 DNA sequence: TGTGCCATAAGCGATAGCAATCAGCCCCAGCATTTT.

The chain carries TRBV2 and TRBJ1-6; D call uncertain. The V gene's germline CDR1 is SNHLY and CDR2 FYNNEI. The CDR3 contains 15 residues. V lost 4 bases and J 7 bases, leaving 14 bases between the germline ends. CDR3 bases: TGTGCCAGCAGTGCTGACCCTCCGAAAAATTCACCCCTCCACTTT. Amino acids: CASSADPPKNSPLHF.